Given below is one TCR beta chain in context. The data were obtained in a study of control samples from healthy donors and cancer patients. The data were produced by immunoSEQ multiplex PCR, yet TCRdb's version contains in-frame clones alone and is incomplete. The data show roughly 120,000 clones, with approximately 90% seen just once and around 3.3% held by the top ten. The CDR3 covers 15 residues. V shed 7 bases and J 7 bases; nucleotides not matched to a gene: 12. From germline, CDR1 is LNHDA and CDR2 SQIVND (reference sequence). Sequenced input: blood. This sequence originates from a man aged 35-49 years in good health. This chain connects TRBV19 to TRBJ1-5; 8 bases agree with TRBD1. CDR3 in DNA: TGTGCCAGTAAGGGGACCGGACAGGGACTCCAGCCCCAGCATTTT. Translation gives CASKGTGQGLQPQHF.